These 12 T cell receptor beta chains were sequenced from one sample in a study of T cells after yellow fever vaccination. TCRdb fed the 5' RACE reads into MiXCR, producing one record per CDR3 protein. The data show some 550,000 distinct CDR3 sequences, about 19% seen once. Sequencing used PBMCs, obtained 15 days after the yellow fever booster vaccination. These receptors were obtained from a man younger than 45 who received the YFV17D yellow fever vaccine.

This clonotype was observed a few times. V usage is TRBV5-5 and J usage is TRBJ2-1, with TRBD1 matching 7 bases. Losses at the gene ends were 5 bases for V and 4 bases for J; bases not matched to a gene: 9. The length of the CDR3 is 15 residues. Germline V lookup: CDR1 SGHKS, CDR2 YYEKEE (reference sequence). The CDR3 DNA reads TGTGCCAGCAGGTCCCCGGGACAGTCTTACAATGAGCAGTTCTTC. Its translation is CASRSPGQSYNEQFF.

This clonotype appeared a few times. The V and J genes are TRBV7-2 and TRBJ2-2, with TRBD2 identical over 15 bases. The ends lost 5 bases at V and 7 bases at J; junction bases unmatched: 8. CDR3 length: 17 residues. Per the germline V gene, CDR1 is SGHTA and CDR2 is FQGNSA. Here the CDR3 reads CASSLRGLAGGVGELFF. CDR3 DNA sequence: TGTGCCAGCAGCCTCAGAGGACTAGCGGGAGGGGTCGGGGAGCTGTTTTTT.

The chain recombines TRBV12-5 with TRBJ1-4; possible D gene TRBD1, 5 bases. The V gene lost 8 bases and the J gene lost 8 bases, with 9 bases spanning the gap. The CDR3 is made up of 11 amino acids. The V gene's germline CDR1 is LGHNT and CDR2 FRNRAP. The DNA of the CDR3 is TGTGCTAGTCGGGGGGAAGAAAAACTGTTTTTT. The encoded protein is CASRGEEKLFF. The full variable domain, with the rest looked up from reference TRBV12-5 and TRBJ1-4, is DARVTQTPRHKVTEMGQEVTMRCQPILGHNTVFWYRQTMMQGLELLAYFRNRAPLDDSGMPKDRFSAEMPDATLATLKIQPSEPRDSAVYFCASRGEEKLFFGSGTQLSVL.

J is TRBJ2-7 and V is TRBV6-1; no definite D call. The V and J ends lost 11 bases and 4 bases respectively, with 18 bases between them. Germline CDR1 reads MNHNS; CDR2 reads SASEGT. There are 13 residues in the CDR3. CDR3 amino acids: CASWKTGRYEQYF. As DNA, the CDR3 is TGTGCCTCTTGGAAGACGGGTAGATACGAGCAGTACTTC.

The CDR3 is CASSLEPLAAYEQYF. In nucleotides, the CDR3 is TGTGCCAGCAGCTTAGAACCACTAGCAGCCTACGAGCAGTACTTC. This sequence joins TRBV7-9 and TRBJ2-7; D may be TRBD2 (6 bases). The ends were cut back, 1 base at V and 2 bases at J, with 12 bases in the middle. The germline V gene encodes CDR1 SEHNR and CDR2 FQNEAQ (reference sequence). The CDR3 is 15 residues long.

V usage is TRBV20-1 and J usage is TRBJ1-1; 7 nucleotides line up with TRBD1. From germline, CDR1 is DFQATT and CDR2 SNEGSKA (reference sequence). V shed 0 bases, J shed 11 bases, and the junction held 12 bases outside the gene matches. This CDR3 region has 14 residues. The CDR3 loop is CSARERIGGPRAFF. The CDR3 DNA sequence: TGCAGTGCTAGAGAACGAATAGGGGGCCCGCGGGCTTTCTTT.

V is TRBV6-2 or TRBV6-3 and J is TRBJ2-2, with D possibly being TRBD1 (6 bases). The germline V gene encodes CDR1 MNHEY and CDR2 SVGEGT. The ends were cut back, 10 bases at V and 1 base at J, with 13 bases in the middle. The CDR3 consists of 14 residues. Here the CDR3 reads CATSGTLNTGELFF. CDR3 in DNA: TGTGCCACCTCCGGGACACTGAACACCGGGGAGCTGTTTTTT.

The chain joins TRBV20-1 to TRBJ2-7; 7 nucleotides align to TRBD2. The ends lost 0 bases at V and 2 bases at J; junction bases unmatched: 4. The germline V gene has CDR1 DFQATT and CDR2 SNEGSKA (reference sequence). The CDR3 is 14 residues long. CDR3 sequence: CSAREREPPYEQYF. CDR3 coding DNA: TGCAGTGCTAGAGAGCGGGAGCCTCCCTACGAGCAGTACTTC.

The table lists this clonotype with a few counts. V is TRBV6-1 and J is TRBJ2-7; 14 bases agree with TRBD2. This CDR3 has 17 residues. V gave up 6 bases and J gave up 0 bases; unmatched junction bases: 7. Per germline, CDR1 MNHNS and CDR2 SASEGT. This CDR3 is CASRGTSGSWVSYEQYF. CDR3 DNA: TGTGCCAGCAGAGGGACTAGCGGGAGTTGGGTCTCCTACGAGCAGTACTTC.

This clonotype was detected only a few times. The chain has TRBV5-4 and TRBJ2-3; 10 bases are shared with TRBD1. With 1 base clipped from V and 2 bases from J, the junction kept 4 bases outside the gene matches. Germline-derived CDR1 and CDR2 are SGHNT and YYREEE (reference sequence). CDR3 length: 16 residues. CDR3 protein: CASSLKGTGATDTQYF. Written as DNA, the CDR3 is TGTGCCAGCAGCTTGAAGGGGACAGGGGCCACAGATACGCAGTATTTT.

The V gene is TRBV12-3 or TRBV12-4, the J gene TRBJ2-7; a weak D match, TRBD1 (5 bases). The CDR3 is 14 residues long. Trimming removed 5 bases from V and 2 bases from J, with 13 bases in between. The CDR3 bases are TGTGCCAGCAGTCCCCGGACACACACCTACGAGCAGTACTTC. It yields the protein CASSPRTHTYEQYF.

The table lists this clonotype with a few counts. The chain has TRBV7-2 and TRBJ2-5; a possible D gene is TRBD2 (6 bases). Germline CDR1 is SGHTA and CDR2 is FQGNSA. This CDR3 spans 16 amino acids. The ends were cut back, 2 bases at V and 4 bases at J, with 17 bases in the middle. The CDR3 here is CASSLLGRESGETQYF. For the CDR3, the DNA is TGTGCCAGCAGCTTACTAGGCCGGGAGAGTGGAGAGACCCAGTACTTC.